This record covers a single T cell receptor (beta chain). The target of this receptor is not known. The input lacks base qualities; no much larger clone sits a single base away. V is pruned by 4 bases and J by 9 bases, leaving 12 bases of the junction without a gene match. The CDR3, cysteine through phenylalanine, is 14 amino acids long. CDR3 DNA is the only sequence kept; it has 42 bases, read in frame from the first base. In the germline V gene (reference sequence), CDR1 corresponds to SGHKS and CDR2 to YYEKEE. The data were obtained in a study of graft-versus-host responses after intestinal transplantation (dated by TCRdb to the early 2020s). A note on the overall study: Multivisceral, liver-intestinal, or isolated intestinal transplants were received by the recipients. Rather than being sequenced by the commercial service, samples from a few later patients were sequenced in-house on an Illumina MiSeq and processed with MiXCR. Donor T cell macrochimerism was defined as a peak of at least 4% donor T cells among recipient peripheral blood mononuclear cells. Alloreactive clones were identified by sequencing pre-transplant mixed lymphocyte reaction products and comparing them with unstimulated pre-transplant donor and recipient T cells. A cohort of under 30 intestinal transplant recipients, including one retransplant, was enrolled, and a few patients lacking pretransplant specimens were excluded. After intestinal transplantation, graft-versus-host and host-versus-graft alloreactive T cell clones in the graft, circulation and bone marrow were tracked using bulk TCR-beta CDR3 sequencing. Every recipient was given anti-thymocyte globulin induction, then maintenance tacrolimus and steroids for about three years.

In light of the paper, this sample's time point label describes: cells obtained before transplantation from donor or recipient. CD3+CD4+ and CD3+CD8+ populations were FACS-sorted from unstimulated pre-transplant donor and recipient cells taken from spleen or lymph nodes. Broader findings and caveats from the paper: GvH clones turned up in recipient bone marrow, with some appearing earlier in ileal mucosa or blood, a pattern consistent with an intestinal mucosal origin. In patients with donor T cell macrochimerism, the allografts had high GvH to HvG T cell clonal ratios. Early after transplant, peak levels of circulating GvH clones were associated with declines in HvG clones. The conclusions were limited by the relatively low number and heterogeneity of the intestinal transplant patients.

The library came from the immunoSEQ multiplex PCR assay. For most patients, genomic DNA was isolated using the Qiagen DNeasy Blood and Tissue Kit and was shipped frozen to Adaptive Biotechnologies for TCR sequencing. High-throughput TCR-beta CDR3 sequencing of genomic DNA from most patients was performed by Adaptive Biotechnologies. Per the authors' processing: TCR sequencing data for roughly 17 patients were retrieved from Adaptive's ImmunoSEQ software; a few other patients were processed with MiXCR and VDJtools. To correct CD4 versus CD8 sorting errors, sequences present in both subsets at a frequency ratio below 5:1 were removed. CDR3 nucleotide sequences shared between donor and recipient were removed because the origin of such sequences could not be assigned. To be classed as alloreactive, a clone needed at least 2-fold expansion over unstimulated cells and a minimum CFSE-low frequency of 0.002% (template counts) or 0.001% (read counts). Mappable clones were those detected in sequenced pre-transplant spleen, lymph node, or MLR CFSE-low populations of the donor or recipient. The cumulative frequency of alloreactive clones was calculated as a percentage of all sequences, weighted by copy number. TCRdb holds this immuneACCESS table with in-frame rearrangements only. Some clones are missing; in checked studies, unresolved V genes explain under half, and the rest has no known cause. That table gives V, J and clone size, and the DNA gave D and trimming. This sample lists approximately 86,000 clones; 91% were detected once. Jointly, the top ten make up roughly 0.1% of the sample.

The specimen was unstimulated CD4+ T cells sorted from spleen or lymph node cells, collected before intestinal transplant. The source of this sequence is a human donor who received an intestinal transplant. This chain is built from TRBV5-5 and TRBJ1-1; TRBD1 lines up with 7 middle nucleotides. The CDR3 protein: CASSPNGGGRQAFF. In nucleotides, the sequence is TGTGCCAGCAGCCCAAATGGAGGGGGCCGGCAAGCTTTCTTT.